Sequencing of this T cell receptor (beta chain) was carried out in a study of T-cell reconstitution after alpha-beta-depleted transplantation in children. Germline loops: CDR1 SQVTM, CDR2 ANQGSEA. The CDR3 has 15 amino acids. With V trimmed by 0 bases and J by 3 bases, 8 bases remained unmatched. This clonotype was found a few times. Preparing the TCRbeta library involved the use of unique molecular identifiers. TCRdb reprocessed the PCR reads with MiXCR, giving one entry per CDR3 protein. In the table there are about 420,000 distinct CDR3 sequences, 9.5% to 13% of which are singletons. The receptor comes from a human donor who donated a stem cell graft to a child with acute myeloid leukemia. The V gene is TRBV29-1, the J gene TRBJ2-7; TRBD2 agrees at 7 bases. The starting material was PBMCs from the stem cell graft donor, obtained from the stem cell graft. Here the CDR3 DNA reads TGCAGCGTTGAAGATTCGGGCGGGAGCAGCTACGAGCAGTACTTC. Encoded protein: CSVEDSGGSSYEQYF.